This T cell receptor beta chain was identified during a study of T cell repertoires in cytomegalovirus infection. Turning to the study itself: The public TCR beta signatures pointed to both CMV infection and matching HLA type. Study outcomes and limitations: HLA-C-restricted TCR beta clonotypes specific for CMV led the ex vivo response. Frequencies of public TCR beta families were cumulated, and this identified carriers of CMV plus the relevant HLA.

The germline gives CDR1 SNHLY, CDR2 FYNNEI. The CDR3 extends over 12 amino acids. Trimming removed 8 bases from V and 2 bases from J, with 9 bases in between. Each CDR3 protein gets one entry after TCRdb re-called the reads with MiXCR. Of fewer than 550,000 distinct CDR3 sequences in the sample, 15% to 20% were seen once. About this clonotype: Antigen: not known.

This chain uses TRBV2 with TRBJ1-2, with D uncertain. The sample comprised CD8+ T cells from PBMCs. The clonotype originates from a human donor in good health (CMV status not recorded). Some clones in this sample may be carry-over from other donors' samples. The CDR3 loop is CASFRRNYGYTF. DNA of the CDR3: TGTGCCAGCTTCCGGAGAAACTATGGCTACACCTTC.